This T cell receptor beta chain came from a study of regulatory T cells in long-lasting Graves disease (dated by TCRdb to the early 2020s). About the full investigation: Newly diagnosed Graves' disease patients had taken antithyroid drugs for less than 3 months. Peripheral blood TCR sequencing and RNA sequencing compared persistent Graves' disease patients with newly diagnosed Graves' disease patients. The study was registered as a clinical trial and conducted in China. A total of around 35 samples were covered by TCR sequencing, comprising some 13 persistent and about 20 newly diagnosed Graves' disease patients.

After removal of 6 bases from V and 0 bases from J, the junction retains 3 bases not matched to a gene. In the germline V gene, CDR1 corresponds to MDHEN and CDR2 to SYDVKM. The CDR3 sequence holds 14 residues, the cysteine and phenylalanine included. Only the CDR3 DNA is retained, 42 bases long and in frame from the first base. The paper as a whole reports these results and caveats: Preferential use of TRBV28, TRBJ1-2 and TRBJ2-5 was observed in persistent disease, whereas TRBV20-1 and TRBJ2-1 were favored in newly diagnosed disease. Only peripheral blood was studied, because thyroid tissue, the primary lesion, was inaccessible. The small sample size was acknowledged by the authors as a limitation that may reduce accuracy. Persistent patients shared more public clonotypes among themselves (around 2,500) than newly diagnosed patients did (approximately 970). Compared with newly diagnosed patients, persistent Graves' disease patients had lower TCR Shannon entropy and fewer highly expanded clones, which suggests clonal expansion. Only the TCR beta chain was sequenced and analyzed.

The time point label, read with the paper, signifies: newly diagnosed GD, antithyroid drugs for less than 3 months. For both TCR sequencing and RNA sequencing, RNA was extracted from PBMCs using TRIzol. The diagnosis of Graves' disease followed American Thyroid Association guidelines. Patients for the study were recruited at an endocrinology department in Xi'an, China. From each patient, 7.5 to 10 milliliters of peripheral blood was collected into an EDTA anticoagulant tube. Ficoll Paque Plus density gradient separation was used to isolate PBMCs, and no further T cell sorting was performed. RNA quality was checked with an Agilent 2100 Bioanalyzer and agarose gel, and concentration with a NanoDrop 2000. Libraries were constructed by multiplex PCR. The reads were generated on an Illumina HiSeq 4000. iRepertoire HTBI primers and Arm-PCR amplification of CDR3 regions were used to construct TCR beta libraries. Gel purification was performed on PCR products prior to sequencing. In the paper's pipeline: Gene usage analysis of CDR3 amino acid clonotypes relied on the roughly 60 TRBV and 14 TRBJ segments identified across samples. COPE and FqMerger were used to merge filtered high-quality paired reads into contigs. BLAST was used to align contigs to IMGT TRBV, TRBD and TRBJ reference genes, with CDR3 defined following IMGT. Any clonotype with a frequency above 0.1% was classified as a highly expanded clone. Shannon entropy was used to measure repertoire diversity, and the Gini coefficient was used to measure V-J evenness. Clonotypes shared by more than one individual were considered public. The raw public reads went through TCRdb reprocessing: fastp at Q25, MiXCR clone calling, in-frame beta chains kept. For every CDR3 protein sequence, its rows merge into one entry that carries the most common genes and DNA. For this entry, the V and J calls and clone size follow TCRdb and not the study's own pipeline. The sample table shows roughly 400,000 distinct CDR3 sequences, and over 15% are seen once. About 23% of the sample lies in the top ten.

This clonotype was seen at least ten times. This clone's antigen is unknown. No base qualities exist here, and no much larger clone lies one base off it. This sample also appeared in a second study, on T cells in Graves' hyperthyroidism and ophthalmopathy. The second study reports: A patient counted as having stable Graves' hyperthyroidism if no progression to ophthalmopathy occurred over 18 months of follow-up. Hyperthyroidism patients were aged 18 to 65 years and newly diagnosed, with disease duration of less than 2 months. Exclusion was applied to patients with uncontrolled infections, other autoimmune diseases, pregnancy or lactation. Diagnoses were based on clinical symptoms, serum thyroxine and TRAb, thyroid ultrasound and orbital computed tomography. The first round of RT-PCR for the TCR CDR3 was performed with the HTBI primer set and the Qiagen OneStep RT-PCR kit. Most expanded thyroid clonotypes (frequency above 0.001) were also detected in blood, a finding suggesting that blood repertoires may reflect thyroid immune responses. Ophthalmopathy was separated from stable hyperthyroidism by a 13 V-J signature model, with just over 85% sensitivity and roughly 81% specificity obtained in cross-validation and 80%/75% obtained in testing. In validation, progression to ophthalmopathy was predicted by the model with roughly 69% sensitivity and 72% to 85% specificity, a median of about 6.8 months before onset. To identify TCR V-J signatures that set the groups apart, the researchers used a discovery cohort of 100 patients, made up of under 50 with Graves' ophthalmopathy and 55 to 65 with stable Graves' hyperthyroidism. An independent validation cohort of under 20 hyperthyroidism patients and 15 or so patients who later progressed to ophthalmopathy tested prospective prediction of ophthalmopathy. For training and testing, the roughly 97 patients in the discovery cohort were randomly divided in a 7:3 ratio. In addition, the study compared T-cell repertoires in thyroid tissue and in blood from six Graves' hyperthyroidism patients. After blood sampling, hyperthyroidism patients were treated with methimazole at a starting dose of 30 mg daily, and ophthalmopathy patients were treated with high-dose intravenous methylprednisolone. A second multiplex PCR round built the libraries, followed by size selection and purification. Sequencing of the libraries was done on an Illumina HiSeq2000 using paired-end 100 bp reads. SOAPnuke was used to process the raw data, removing reads that contained adapters or uncalled bases, had a mean Phred below 15, or lacked an exact match to the constant primer or identifier. COPE v1.2.5 was used to merge high-quality paired reads, and clonotypes were defined as unique nucleotide sequences. MiTCR v1.1 was used to align the clonotypes against IMGT TRBV, TRBD and TRBJ reference segments. Analysis was restricted to V-J combinations with a frequency above 0.0001, which covered 98% to 99.2% of repertoires. A TCS score was defined as the ratio between F50 (clonal expansion) and ExV (chaos), using BLOSUM62-based TCRdist between CDR3 peptides within each V-J. Welch's t-statistics and random forest reduced fewer than 600 V-J features to under 15, which were used in a naive Bayes classifier (R e1071). No statistical method was used to set the sample size in advance, and investigators knew the group allocation. According to the paper, TCR Vbeta CDR3 sequencing was carried out on about 140 peripheral blood samples, which came from around 43 ophthalmopathy, around 75 hyperthyroidism and 17 progressor patients.

The rearrangement combines TRBV28 with TRBJ2-7, with 9 bases aligning to TRBD2. Sequencing used peripheral blood mononuclear cells (PBMCs), obtained at new diagnosis, from a patient treated with antithyroid drugs. This TCR was sampled from a woman between 18 and 30 years old with Graves disease. Donor details come from another sample of the same person, matched by shared clones. The CDR3 protein is CASRGLATSYEQYF. In nucleotide form, the sequence is TGTGCCAGCAGAGGACTAGCGACCTCCTACGAGCAGTACTTC. Supplemented by the reference TRBV28 and TRBJ2-7 proteins around the CDR3, the complete variable domain is DVKVTQSSRYLVKRTGEKVFLECVQDMDHENMFWYRQDPGLGLRLIYFSYDVKMKEKGDIPEGYSVSREKKERFSLILESASTNQTSMYLCASRGLATSYEQYFGPGTRLTVT.